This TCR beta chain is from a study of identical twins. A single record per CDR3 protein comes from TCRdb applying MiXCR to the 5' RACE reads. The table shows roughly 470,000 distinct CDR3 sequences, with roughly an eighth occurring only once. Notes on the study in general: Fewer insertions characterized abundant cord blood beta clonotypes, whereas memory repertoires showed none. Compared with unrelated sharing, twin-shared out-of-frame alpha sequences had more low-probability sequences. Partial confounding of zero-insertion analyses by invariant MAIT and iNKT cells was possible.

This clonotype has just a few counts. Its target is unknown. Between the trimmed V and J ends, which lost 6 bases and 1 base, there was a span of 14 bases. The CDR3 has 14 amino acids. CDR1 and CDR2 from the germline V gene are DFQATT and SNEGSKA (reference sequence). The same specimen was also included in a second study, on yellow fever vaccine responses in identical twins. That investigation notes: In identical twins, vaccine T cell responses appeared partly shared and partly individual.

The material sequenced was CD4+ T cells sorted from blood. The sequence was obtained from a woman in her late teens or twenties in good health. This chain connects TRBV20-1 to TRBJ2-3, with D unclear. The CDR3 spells CSAPMASGTDTQYF. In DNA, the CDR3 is TGCAGTGCCCCTATGGCTTCTGGCACAGATACGCAGTATTTT.